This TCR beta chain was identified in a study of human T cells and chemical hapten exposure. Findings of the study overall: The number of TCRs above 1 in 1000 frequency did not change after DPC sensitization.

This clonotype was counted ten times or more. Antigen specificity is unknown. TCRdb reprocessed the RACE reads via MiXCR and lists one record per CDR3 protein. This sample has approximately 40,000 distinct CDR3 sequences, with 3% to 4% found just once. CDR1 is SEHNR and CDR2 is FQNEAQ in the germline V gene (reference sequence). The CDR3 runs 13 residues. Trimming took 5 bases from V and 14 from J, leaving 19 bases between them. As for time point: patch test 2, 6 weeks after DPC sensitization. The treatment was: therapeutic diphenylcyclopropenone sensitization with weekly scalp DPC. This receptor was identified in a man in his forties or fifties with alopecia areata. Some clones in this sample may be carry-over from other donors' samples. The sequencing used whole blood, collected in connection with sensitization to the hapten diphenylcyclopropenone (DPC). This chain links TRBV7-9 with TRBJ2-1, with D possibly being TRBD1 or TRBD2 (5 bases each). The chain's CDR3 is CASSLGTTGAEFF. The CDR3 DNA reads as TGTGCCAGCAGCCTAGGGACGACCGGGGCCGAGTTCTTC.